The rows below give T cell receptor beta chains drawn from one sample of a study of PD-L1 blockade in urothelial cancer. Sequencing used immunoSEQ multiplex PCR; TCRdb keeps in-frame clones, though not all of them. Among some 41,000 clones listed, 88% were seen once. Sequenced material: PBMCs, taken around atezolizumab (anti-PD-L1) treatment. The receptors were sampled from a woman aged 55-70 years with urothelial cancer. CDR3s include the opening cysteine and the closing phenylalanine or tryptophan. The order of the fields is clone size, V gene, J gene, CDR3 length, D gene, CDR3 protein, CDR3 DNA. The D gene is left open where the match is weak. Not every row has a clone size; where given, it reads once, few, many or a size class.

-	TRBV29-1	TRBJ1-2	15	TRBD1	CSVGKDRVSNYGYTF	TGCAGCGTGGGAAAGGACAGGGTTTCAAACTATGGCTACACCTTC
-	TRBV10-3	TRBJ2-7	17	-	CAISELGVDGLGHEQYF	TGTGCCATCAGTGAGTTGGGCGTGGACGGTCTGGGGCACGAGCAGTACTTC
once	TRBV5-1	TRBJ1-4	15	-	CASSLGDTTNEKLFF	TGCGCCAGCAGCTTGGGCGACACAACTAATGAAAAACTGTTTTTT
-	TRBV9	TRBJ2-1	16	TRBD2	CASSVGPAGGNNEQFF	TGTGCCAGCAGCGTAGGCCCAGCGGGGGGGAACAATGAGCAGTTCTTC
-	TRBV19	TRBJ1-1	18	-	CASSIPRGSTTMNTEAFF	TGTGCCAGTAGTATCCCTCGGGGGTCTACTACGATGAACACTGAAGCTTTCTTT
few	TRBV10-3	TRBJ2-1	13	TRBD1	CAMRTGPYNEQFF	TGTGCCATGCGGACAGGGCCCTACAATGAGCAGTTCTTC
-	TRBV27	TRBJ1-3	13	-	CASSLFFGNTIYF	TGTGCCAGCAGTTTATTTTTTGGCAACACCATATATTTT
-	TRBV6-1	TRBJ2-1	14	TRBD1	CASRRQGPYDEQFF	TGTGCCAGCAGGAGACAGGGGCCGTACGATGAGCAGTTCTTC
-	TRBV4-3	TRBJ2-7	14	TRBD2	CASSPGRGDYEQYF	TGCGCCAGCAGCCCGGGACGGGGGGACTACGAGCAGTACTTC
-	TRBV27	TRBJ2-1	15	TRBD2	CASSSVTSGYNEQFF	TGTGCCAGCAGTTCAGTGACTAGCGGCTACAATGAGCAGTTCTTC
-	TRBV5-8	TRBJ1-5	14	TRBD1	CASSIRQGAQPQHF	TGTGCCAGCAGCATCCGACAGGGCGCTCAGCCCCAGCATTTT
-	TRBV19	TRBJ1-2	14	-	CASSVPGEIYGYTF	TGTGCCAGTAGTGTGCCGGGAGAGATATATGGCTACACCTTC
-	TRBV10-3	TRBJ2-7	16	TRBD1	CAISESWGQGGYEQYF	TGTGCCATCAGTGAGTCGTGGGGACAGGGGGGCTACGAGCAGTACTTC
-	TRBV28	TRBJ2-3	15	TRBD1	CASSPRQGIVNTQYF	TGTGCCAGCAGTCCCCGACAGGGAATAGTGAATACGCAGTATTTT
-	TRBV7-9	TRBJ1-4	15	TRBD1	CASSSPVGGTEKLFF	TGTGCCAGCAGCTCGCCGGTAGGGGGCACTGAAAAACTGTTTTTT
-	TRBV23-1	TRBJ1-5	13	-	CASRKGSGQPQHF	TGCGCCAGCCGAAAGGGGTCAGGTCAGCCCCAGCATTTT
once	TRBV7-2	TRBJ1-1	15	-	CASTPPTGQHTEAFF	TGTGCCAGCACCCCTCCAACCGGACAGCACACTGAAGCTTTCTTT
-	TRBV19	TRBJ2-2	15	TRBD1	CASSMGQGRIRELFF	TGTGCCAGTAGTATGGGACAGGGACGGATCAGGGAGCTGTTTTTT
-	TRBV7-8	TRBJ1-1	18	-	CASSLGWGEGVSNTEAFF	TGTGCCAGCAGCTTAGGTTGGGGGGAAGGTGTATCGAACACTGAAGCTTTCTTT
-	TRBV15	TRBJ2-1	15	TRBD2	CATSTGLAGALGQFF	TGTGCCACCAGCACCGGACTAGCGGGAGCTTTGGGGCAGTTCTTC
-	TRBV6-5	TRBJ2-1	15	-	CASTKGWRNYNEQFF	TGTGCCAGCACCAAAGGATGGAGAAATTACAATGAGCAGTTCTTC
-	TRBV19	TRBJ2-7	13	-	CASSISGHYEQYF	TGTGCCAGTAGTATTTCCGGTCACTACGAGCAGTACTTC
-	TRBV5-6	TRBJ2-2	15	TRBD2	CASRPGTRNTGELFF	TGTGCCAGCAGACCCGGGACTAGGAACACCGGGGAGCTGTTTTTT
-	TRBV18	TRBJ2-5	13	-	CASSPTLGETQYF	TGTGCCAGCTCACCAACCCTCGGAGAGACCCAGTACTTC
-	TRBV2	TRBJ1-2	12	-	CASSTGNYGYTF	TGTGCCAGCAGTACAGGGAACTATGGCTACACCTTC
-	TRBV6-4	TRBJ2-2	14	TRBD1	CASSPQGFTGELFF	TGTGCCAGCAGTCCACAGGGGTTCACCGGGGAGCTGTTTTTT
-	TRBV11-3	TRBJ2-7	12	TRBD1	CASSVRQGALYF	TGTGCCAGCAGCGTCAGACAGGGGGCCCTGTACTTC
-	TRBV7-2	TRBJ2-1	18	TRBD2	CASSLRGGLAGGNNEQFF	TGTGCCAGCAGCTTAAGGGGCGGACTAGCGGGAGGCAACAATGAGCAGTTCTTC
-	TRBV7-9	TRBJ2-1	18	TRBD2	CASSSPRGLAGEDREQFF	TGTGCCAGCAGCTCCCCCCGGGGACTAGCGGGAGAGGATCGGGAGCAGTTCTTC
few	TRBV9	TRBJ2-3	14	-	CASSLSGKSDTQYF	TGTGCCAGCAGCTTATCCGGGAAGTCAGATACGCAGTATTTT
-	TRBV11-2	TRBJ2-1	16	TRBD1	CASSPRGQGTYNEQFF	TGTGCCAGCAGCCCCCGAGGACAGGGTACCTACAATGAGCAGTTCTTC
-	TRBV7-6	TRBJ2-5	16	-	CASSAGDPGGPETQYF	TGTGCCAGCAGCGCCGGGGACCCCGGGGGGCCAGAGACCCAGTACTTC
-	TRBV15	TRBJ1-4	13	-	CATSRERGEKLFF	TGTGCCACCAGCAGAGAAAGGGGCGAAAAACTGTTTTTT
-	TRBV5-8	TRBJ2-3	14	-	CASSLGPGRDTQYF	TGTGCCAGCAGCTTGGGTCCCGGGAGAGATACGCAGTATTTT
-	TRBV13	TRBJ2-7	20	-	CASSLGSGQRRTLISYEQYF	TGTGCCAGCAGCTTAGGGTCAGGGCAGCGCAGGACCTTGATCTCCTACGAGCAGTACTTC
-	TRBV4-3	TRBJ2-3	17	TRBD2	CASSQADLAGRADTQYF	TGCGCCAGCAGCCAAGCGGATCTAGCGGGAAGAGCAGATACGCAGTATTTT
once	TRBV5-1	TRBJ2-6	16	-	CASSLHQGSGANVLTF	TGCGCCAGCAGCTTGCACCAGGGGTCTGGGGCCAACGTCCTGACTTTC
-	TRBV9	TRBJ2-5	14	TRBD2	CASSGGGASETQYF	TGTGCCAGCAGCGGCGGGGGGGCCTCAGAGACCCAGTACTTC
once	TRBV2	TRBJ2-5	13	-	CASSANKGGTQYF	TGTGCCAGCAGTGCTAATAAAGGAGGGACCCAGTACTTC
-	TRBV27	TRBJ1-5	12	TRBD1	CASRLAGGPQHF	TGTGCCAGCAGGCTAGCAGGGGGGCCCCAGCATTTT
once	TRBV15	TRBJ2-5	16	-	CATSRDMAGLQETQYF	TGTGCCACCAGCAGAGATATGGCTGGACTCCAAGAGACCCAGTACTTC
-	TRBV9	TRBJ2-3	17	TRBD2	CASSVGPPLAGPDTQYF	TGTGCCAGCAGCGTAGGTCCCCCGCTAGCGGGACCGGATACGCAGTATTTT
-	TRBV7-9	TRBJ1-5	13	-	CASSLDLNQPQHF	TGTGCCAGCAGCTTAGATCTAAATCAGCCCCAGCATTTT
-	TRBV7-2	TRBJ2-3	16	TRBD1	CASSLIRGRFSDTQYF	TGTGCCAGCAGCTTAATCAGGGGGCGATTCTCAGATACGCAGTATTTT
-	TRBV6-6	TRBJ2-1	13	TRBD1	CASSQGDRNEQFF	TGTGCCAGCAGTCAGGGGGATAGGAATGAGCAGTTCTTC
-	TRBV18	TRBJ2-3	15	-	CASSPAGSGTDTQYF	TGTGCCAGCTCACCGGCAGGCTCGGGGACAGATACGCAGTATTTT
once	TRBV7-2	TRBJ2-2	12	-	CASSLVGGELFF	TGTGCCAGCAGCCTTGTCGGCGGGGAGCTGTTTTTT
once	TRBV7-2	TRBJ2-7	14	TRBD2	CASSSRTRGYEQYF	TGTGCCAGCAGCTCCCGGACTAGAGGATACGAGCAGTACTTC
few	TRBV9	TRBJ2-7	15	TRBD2	CASSVGTSGDYEQYF	TGTGCCAGCAGCGTAGGGACTAGCGGAGACTACGAGCAGTACTTC
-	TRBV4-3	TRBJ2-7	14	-	CASSQGSGPYEQYF	TGCGCCAGCAGCCAGGGAAGCGGCCCCTACGAGCAGTACTTC
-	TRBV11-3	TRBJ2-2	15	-	CASSLGAGYTGELFF	TGTGCCAGCAGCTTAGGGGCAGGGTACACCGGGGAGCTGTTTTTT
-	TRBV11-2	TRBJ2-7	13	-	CASSLAPAYEQYF	TGTGCCAGCAGCTTAGCACCAGCCTACGAGCAGTACTTC
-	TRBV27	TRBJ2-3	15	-	CASSLMAGYTDTQYF	TGTGCCAGCAGTTTAATGGCAGGATACACAGATACGCAGTATTTT
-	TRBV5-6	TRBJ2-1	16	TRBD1	CASSLRGPSSYNEQFF	TGTGCCAGCAGCTTAAGGGGGCCGAGCTCCTACAATGAGCAGTTCTTC
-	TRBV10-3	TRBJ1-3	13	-	CATDQGSGNTIYF	TGTGCCACAGACCAGGGCTCTGGAAACACCATATATTTT
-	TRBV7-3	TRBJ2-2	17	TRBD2	CASSLSSGGANTGELFF	TGTGCCAGCAGCTTGTCTAGCGGGGGAGCGAACACCGGGGAGCTGTTTTTT
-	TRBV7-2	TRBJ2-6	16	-	CASSLGLFSGANVLTF	TGTGCCAGCAGCTTAGGACTTTTCTCTGGGGCCAACGTCCTGACTTTC
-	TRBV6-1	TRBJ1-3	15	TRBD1	CASSVLQGIGNTIYF	TGTGCCAGCAGTGTATTACAGGGGATTGGAAACACCATATATTTT
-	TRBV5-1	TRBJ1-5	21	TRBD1	CASSLNIYQDREVNSNQPQHF	TGCGCCAGCAGCCTCAATATCTATCAGGACAGGGAGGTTAATAGCAATCAGCCCCAGCATTTT